Listed below are T cell receptor beta chains from one sample, sequenced in a study of control samples from healthy donors and cancer patients. Using immunoSEQ multiplex PCR, the repertoire was profiled, and TCRdb retains in-frame clones only, with some absent. In the table there are around 80,000 clones, about 88% of which are singletons. The sequencing sample was made of blood. The receptors originated from a woman in her fifties or sixties in good health. Both conserved end residues are part of each CDR3.

>TRBV9
CASSEGLAGVRFF
>TRBV2
CASLLQPMNTEAFF
>TRBV10-3
CAISEGLGLNSPLHF
>TRBV24-1
CATSVSPGTGDGYGYTF
>TRBV7-9
CASSADRGEDIQYF
>TRBV11-2
CASSRNQGVGEKLFF
>TRBV7-9
CASSPPGTSYGYTF
>TRBV5-1
CASSTPWGATSYEQYF
>TRBV21-1
CASSNGTGGIDEQYF
>TRBV9
CASSAKAGNTIYF
>TRBV6-6
CASSYAGEAWNEQYF
>TRBV30
CAGRSSGESDTQYF
>TRBV9
CAGPNREGTPLHF
>TRBV11-2
CASSLLQSSRAFF
>TRBV20-1
CSANQGFEQYF
>TRBV6-6
CASSQQGGGSPLHF
>TRBV5-1
CASSSRLNTEAFF
>TRBV6-6
CASSLQGASYYGYTF
>TRBV30
CAWMDRGAEAFF
>TRBV2
CASSQTRGGNSPLHF
>TRBV3-1/TRBV3-2
CASSRTQTLYEQYF
>TRBV7-6
CASSKGSGQGVDTQYF
>TRBV27
CASSRGYNTGELFF
>TRBV11-2
CASSFRLTRDRLVENEQYF
>TRBV20-1
CSASGSNQPQHF
>TRBV2
CASSDSSPLHF
>TRBV2
CASSESTLRTPRDEQFF
>TRBV18
CASSRTGGDNYGYTF
>TRBV6-5
CASSLKMNTEAFF
>TRBV5-5
CASSPRVALSTDTQYF
>TRBV5-6
CASSLGEVDGYTF
>TRBV11-3
CASSLGWDNEQFF
>TRBV5-1
CASSLVNRGTMNTEAFF
>TRBV25-1
CASSEGWTGAEKLFF
>TRBV7-9
CASGVPDTQYF
>TRBV15
CATSLGRGADYGYTF
>TRBV20-1
CSAWITDTQYF
>TRBV5-6
CASSLVTESSYEQYF
>TRBV5-1
CASSLNRDSYEQYF
>TRBV6-1
CASSEVWHNTGELFF
>TRBV2
CASRSSGGQYF
>TRBV2
CASRERVDYGYTF